This T cell receptor (beta chain) is drawn from a study of T cell responses to AZD1222 COVID-19 vaccine. Study-wide background: Second-dose groups at about 4 or about 12 weeks were pooled.

V lost 4 bases to trimming and J lost 6 bases; unmatched junction nucleotides: 6. The V gene's germline CDR1 is LNHDA and CDR2 SQIVND (reference sequence). This CDR3 region has 14 residues. Method: immunoSEQ multiplex PCR; TCRdb's copy keeps in-frame clones and lacks some. Of about 100,000 clones listed, under 95% were seen once; the top ten hold about 1.2%. Concerning this clone itself: Its cognate antigen is unknown.

Regarding the study as a whole: Among spike-specific TCRs, nearly half reportedly target unmutated variant regions. At baseline, just a handful of AZD1222 recipients tested seropositive. Clonal diversity may have been underestimated in mostly white British donors.

The material sequenced was peripheral blood, taken on day 0 of AZD1222 vaccination. The J gene is TRBJ1-2, the V gene TRBV19; 9 nucleotides line up with TRBD1. The TCR was taken from an adult in good health. The CDR3 region is CASSRLGTGHGYTF. DNA of the CDR3: TGTGCCAGTAGTAGGTTAGGGACAGGGCATGGCTACACCTTC.